Listed below are T cell receptor beta chains from one sample, sequenced in a study of radiation and T cells in renal cell carcinoma. TCRdb's table, derived via immunoSEQ multiplex PCR, lists solely in-frame clones and lacks some. In the table there are 100,000 to 150,000 clones, about 81% of which are singletons. Sequenced here: blood, sampled from a patient whose treatment included radiotherapy and nephrectomy. The source is a man aged 50-60 years with renal cell carcinoma. Each CDR3 is given with its conserved first and last residue. The D gene is left open where the match is weak. Clone size, where shown, is once, few, many, or a class for clones that have expanded.

CDR3nt: TGCAGCGTTGAAATGCTAGCGCACAATGAGCAGTTCTTC
CDR3aa: CSVEMLAHNEQFF
v_gene: TRBV29-1
d_gene: NA
j_gene: TRBJ2-1
abundance: NA

CDR3nt: TGTGCCAGCAGTTTACTGGCGGGAAGCTACGAGCAGTACTTC
CDR3aa: CASSLLAGSYEQYF
v_gene: TRBV27
d_gene: NA
j_gene: TRBJ2-7
abundance: NA

CDR3nt: TGTGCCAGCAGTTACCCAGGGGTACCTAACTATGGCTACACCTTC
CDR3aa: CASSYPGVPNYGYTF
v_gene: TRBV6-5
d_gene: NA
j_gene: TRBJ1-2
abundance: NA

CDR3nt: TGTGCCAGCAGTTTCGTCATGCAAAATCAGCCCCAGCATTTT
CDR3aa: CASSFVMQNQPQHF
v_gene: TRBV28
d_gene: NA
j_gene: TRBJ1-5
abundance: few

CDR3nt: TGTGCCTGGAGTGTGACAAGGGACAGCGAAGCTTTCTTT
CDR3aa: CAWSVTRDSEAFF
v_gene: TRBV30
d_gene: TRBD1
j_gene: TRBJ1-1
abundance: NA

CDR3nt: TGCGCCAGCAGCTTGGAACGGCCAGGGAGGTTTATCACCGGGGAGCTGTTTTTT
CDR3aa: CASSLERPGRFITGELFF
v_gene: TRBV5-1
d_gene: NA
j_gene: TRBJ2-2
abundance: NA

CDR3nt: TGCGCCAGCAGCTTTGAGGCAGATTATGGCTACACCTTC
CDR3aa: CASSFEADYGYTF
v_gene: TRBV5-1
d_gene: NA
j_gene: TRBJ1-2
abundance: NA

CDR3nt: TGCGCCAGCAGCAAGCGGGACCTCCTGGGGGACAATGAGCAGTTCTTC
CDR3aa: CASSKRDLLGDNEQFF
v_gene: TRBV5-1
d_gene: TRBD2
j_gene: TRBJ2-1
abundance: once

CDR3nt: TGTGCCAGCAGTTACAAGGCGGGGGGAGGGAATGAGCAGTTCTTC
CDR3aa: CASSYKAGGGNEQFF
v_gene: TRBV6-5
d_gene: TRBD2
j_gene: TRBJ2-1
abundance: NA

CDR3nt: TGTGCCAGCAGCCCAGGGGGTCATGCGGACGAGCAGTACTTC
CDR3aa: CASSPGGHADEQYF
v_gene: TRBV7-3
d_gene: TRBD1
j_gene: TRBJ2-7
abundance: NA

CDR3nt: TGTGCCAGTAGCAATAACGTCGGGGTTGAAGCTTTCTTT
CDR3aa: CASSNNVGVEAFF
v_gene: TRBV19
d_gene: NA
j_gene: TRBJ1-1
abundance: few

CDR3nt: TGTGCCAGCAGCGTAGCCCCGGCTAGCGGGTCCGAGCAGTACTTC
CDR3aa: CASSVAPASGSEQYF
v_gene: TRBV9
d_gene: TRBD2
j_gene: TRBJ2-7
abundance: NA

CDR3nt: TGTGCTAGTGGTTTGACGCCACTAGCGGGAGAACATGAGACCCAGTACTTC
CDR3aa: CASGLTPLAGEHETQYF
v_gene: TRBV12-5
d_gene: TRBD2
j_gene: TRBJ2-5
abundance: NA

CDR3nt: TGTGCCAGCAGCTTTCGCGGGGGGGGAAGGGAGCAGTACTTC
CDR3aa: CASSFRGGGREQYF
v_gene: TRBV5-4
d_gene: TRBD2
j_gene: TRBJ2-7
abundance: NA

CDR3nt: TGCAGCGTTGGGGGGCAGGGCTATGGCTACACCTTC
CDR3aa: CSVGGQGYGYTF
v_gene: TRBV29-1
d_gene: NA
j_gene: TRBJ1-2
abundance: once

CDR3nt: TGTGCCAGCAGTCGGACAGGGGGCGTCGGCGGGGAGCTGTTTTTT
CDR3aa: CASSRTGGVGGELFF
v_gene: TRBV6-5
d_gene: TRBD1
j_gene: TRBJ2-2
abundance: NA

CDR3nt: TGTGCCAGCAGCTTAGCGGGCCCGACAGGGGGAAACACCATATATTTT
CDR3aa: CASSLAGPTGGNTIYF
v_gene: TRBV7-9
d_gene: TRBD1
j_gene: TRBJ1-3
abundance: NA

CDR3nt: TGCGCCAGCAGCTTGTTGCAGGGTCCCTACAATGAGCAGTTCTTC
CDR3aa: CASSLLQGPYNEQFF
v_gene: TRBV5-1
d_gene: NA
j_gene: TRBJ2-1
abundance: NA

CDR3nt: TGTGCCAGCAGCCCCCGGGGACAGCAACCCTCTGGAAACACCATATATTTT
CDR3aa: CASSPRGQQPSGNTIYF
v_gene: TRBV9
d_gene: TRBD1
j_gene: TRBJ1-3
abundance: NA

CDR3nt: TGTGCCAGCAGCAGGGGACAGCAAGGTGTGAACACTGAAGCTTTCTTT
CDR3aa: CASSRGQQGVNTEAFF
v_gene: TRBV7-2
d_gene: TRBD1
j_gene: TRBJ1-1
abundance: NA

CDR3nt: TGTGCCAGCAGTGAATATTCCAGCGGGGCCCGCGGTGAGCAGTTCTTC
CDR3aa: CASSEYSSGARGEQFF
v_gene: TRBV25-1
d_gene: TRBD2
j_gene: TRBJ2-1
abundance: NA

CDR3nt: TGTGCCAGCTCACCCCGGGACAGGGACTACGAGCAGTACTTC
CDR3aa: CASSPRDRDYEQYF
v_gene: TRBV18
d_gene: TRBD1
j_gene: TRBJ2-7
abundance: NA

CDR3nt: TGCAGCGTACAGGGGTGGGGCCGAAATGAGCAGTTCTTC
CDR3aa: CSVQGWGRNEQFF
v_gene: TRBV29-1
d_gene: TRBD1
j_gene: TRBJ2-1
abundance: NA

CDR3nt: TGTGCCAGCAGCATGGACAGGGGAGACTATGGCTACACCTTC
CDR3aa: CASSMDRGDYGYTF
v_gene: TRBV11-2
d_gene: TRBD1
j_gene: TRBJ1-2
abundance: NA

CDR3nt: TGTGCCAGCAGCCCTGTAGGTAGCGGAGCCTACGAGCAGTACTTC
CDR3aa: CASSPVGSGAYEQYF
v_gene: TRBV5-6
d_gene: NA
j_gene: TRBJ2-7
abundance: NA

CDR3nt: TGTGCCAGCAGCTTGACAGGGGAGCAGTACTTC
CDR3aa: CASSLTGEQYF
v_gene: TRBV7-9
d_gene: TRBD1
j_gene: TRBJ2-7
abundance: NA

CDR3nt: TGTGCCAGCAGCCAAGATGGCGGCAGGGGGGCTCGAGAGGGCTACACCTTC
CDR3aa: CASSQDGGRGAREGYTF
v_gene: TRBV4-2
d_gene: TRBD1
j_gene: TRBJ1-2
abundance: NA

CDR3nt: TGTGCCAGCAGTTCGCCGGGAACCTACGAGCAGTACTTC
CDR3aa: CASSSPGTYEQYF
v_gene: TRBV6-5
d_gene: NA
j_gene: TRBJ2-7
abundance: once

CDR3nt: TGTGCCAGCAGTTACTCAGCCAGGGGGCGTGCGTTTGAGCAGTTCTTC
CDR3aa: CASSYSARGRAFEQFF
v_gene: TRBV6-5
d_gene: TRBD1
j_gene: TRBJ2-1
abundance: NA

CDR3nt: TGTGCCAGCAGCTTAAAGGCTGGCGGGGGGGATGAGCAGTTCTTC
CDR3aa: CASSLKAGGGDEQFF
v_gene: TRBV13
d_gene: TRBD2
j_gene: TRBJ2-1
abundance: NA

CDR3nt: TGCGCCAGCAGCACGGGACAGGGATCGAACACTGAAGCTTTCTTT
CDR3aa: CASSTGQGSNTEAFF
v_gene: TRBV5-1
d_gene: TRBD1
j_gene: TRBJ1-1
abundance: NA

CDR3nt: TGTGCCAGCAGTGTGGCGAGATTGTACTATGGCTACACCTTC
CDR3aa: CASSVARLYYGYTF
v_gene: TRBV6-1
d_gene: NA
j_gene: TRBJ1-2
abundance: NA

CDR3nt: TGTGCCAGTGGCGACACCCTCTCTGGGGCCAACGTCCTGACTTTC
CDR3aa: CASGDTLSGANVLTF
v_gene: TRBV19
d_gene: NA
j_gene: TRBJ2-6
abundance: NA

CDR3nt: TGTGCCAGCAGCTTAACAGGGGCGGGCACTGAAGCTTTCTTT
CDR3aa: CASSLTGAGTEAFF
v_gene: TRBV13
d_gene: TRBD1
j_gene: TRBJ1-1
abundance: few

CDR3nt: TGTGCCAGCAGTTTCGATAGCAATCAGCCCCAGCATTTT
CDR3aa: CASSFDSNQPQHF
v_gene: TRBV27
d_gene: NA
j_gene: TRBJ1-5
abundance: few

CDR3nt: TGTGCCAGCAGTGAAAATCTCACCCCAGATACGCAGTATTTT
CDR3aa: CASSENLTPDTQYF
v_gene: TRBV2
d_gene: NA
j_gene: TRBJ2-3
abundance: NA

CDR3nt: TGTGCCAGCAGAGAAAATGAAAAACTGTTTTTT
CDR3aa: CASRENEKLFF
v_gene: TRBV2
d_gene: NA
j_gene: TRBJ1-4
abundance: few

CDR3nt: TGTGCCAGCAGTGATGGGGTGGGCACAGATACGCAGTATTTT
CDR3aa: CASSDGVGTDTQYF
v_gene: TRBV6-1
d_gene: NA
j_gene: TRBJ2-3
abundance: NA

CDR3nt: TGTGCCAGCAGACCACCGGGACTAGTCCGGGAGACCCAGTACTTC
CDR3aa: CASRPPGLVRETQYF
v_gene: TRBV6-5
d_gene: TRBD2
j_gene: TRBJ2-5
abundance: NA

CDR3nt: TGCGCCAGCAGCCAAGATTTCGGGACTAGACTCGGGACAGATACGCAGTATTTT
CDR3aa: CASSQDFGTRLGTDTQYF
v_gene: TRBV4-1
d_gene: TRBD2
j_gene: TRBJ2-3
abundance: NA

CDR3nt: TGTGCCAGCATCCAAACGGACCTGGGGGAGGGTTCCTACGAGCAGTACTTC
CDR3aa: CASIQTDLGEGSYEQYF
v_gene: TRBV7-3
d_gene: TRBD2
j_gene: TRBJ2-7
abundance: NA

CDR3nt: TGTGCCTGGAGTCCCCCTGGCGGGGACGAAAAACTGTTTTTT
CDR3aa: CAWSPPGGDEKLFF
v_gene: TRBV30
d_gene: NA
j_gene: TRBJ1-4
abundance: once

CDR3nt: TGCGCCAGCAGCTTGGGGTCTAGCGGCAACTACAATGAGCAGTTCTTC
CDR3aa: CASSLGSSGNYNEQFF
v_gene: TRBV5-1
d_gene: TRBD2
j_gene: TRBJ2-1
abundance: NA

CDR3nt: TGTGCCAGCAGCCCGGGGGGGGGAAGGGTTTACGAGCAGTACTTC
CDR3aa: CASSPGGGRVYEQYF
v_gene: TRBV5-4
d_gene: TRBD2
j_gene: TRBJ2-7
abundance: NA

CDR3nt: TGCGCCAGCAGCCAAGACGCGGCGGTAGAGGGGGTGTACACTGAAGCTTTCTTT
CDR3aa: CASSQDAAVEGVYTEAFF
v_gene: TRBV4-3
d_gene: NA
j_gene: TRBJ1-1
abundance: NA

CDR3nt: TGTGCCAGCAGCTTCCTCGGGACAGGGGTGAGGAATGAGCAGTTCTTC
CDR3aa: CASSFLGTGVRNEQFF
v_gene: TRBV7-9
d_gene: TRBD1
j_gene: TRBJ2-1
abundance: NA

CDR3nt: TGTGCCAGTAGTATAGATTTACTGCAGCCCCAGCATTTT
CDR3aa: CASSIDLLQPQHF
v_gene: TRBV19
d_gene: NA
j_gene: TRBJ1-5
abundance: few

CDR3nt: TGTGCCAGCTCACCACGCGGGGGACAGTCGGACTATGGCTACACCTTC
CDR3aa: CASSPRGGQSDYGYTF
v_gene: TRBV18
d_gene: TRBD1
j_gene: TRBJ1-2
abundance: NA

CDR3nt: TGTGCCAGCTCACCACCGACAGGGACCCTGTACAATGAGCAGTTCTTC
CDR3aa: CASSPPTGTLYNEQFF
v_gene: TRBV18
d_gene: TRBD1
j_gene: TRBJ2-1
abundance: NA

CDR3nt: TGCGCCAGCAACGACTTGGGGGCGGGAGGCCGGGATGAGCAGTTCTTC
CDR3aa: CASNDLGAGGRDEQFF
v_gene: TRBV5-1
d_gene: TRBD2
j_gene: TRBJ2-1
abundance: NA

CDR3nt: TGTGCCAGCACCTTGAGGGTCCCCTCCTACGAGCAGTACTTC
CDR3aa: CASTLRVPSYEQYF
v_gene: TRBV7-2
d_gene: NA
j_gene: TRBJ2-7
abundance: once

CDR3nt: TGCGCCAGCAGCTTGGCCGGGGCGGGAGGGTATCAAGAGACCCAGTACTTC
CDR3aa: CASSLAGAGGYQETQYF
v_gene: TRBV5-1
d_gene: TRBD2
j_gene: TRBJ2-5
abundance: once

CDR3nt: TGTGCCAGTAGTTCAGGACTAGCGGGGGGAAAGAGCACAGATACGCAGTATTTT
CDR3aa: CASSSGLAGGKSTDTQYF
v_gene: TRBV19
d_gene: TRBD2
j_gene: TRBJ2-3
abundance: NA

CDR3nt: TGTGCCAGCAGCAGTGGACAGCACTACAATGAGCAGTTCTTC
CDR3aa: CASSSGQHYNEQFF
v_gene: TRBV7-9
d_gene: NA
j_gene: TRBJ2-1
abundance: NA

CDR3nt: TGTGCCAGCAGTTATGCCCAGGGGCATTACAATGAGCAGTTCTTC
CDR3aa: CASSYAQGHYNEQFF
v_gene: TRBV28
d_gene: NA
j_gene: TRBJ2-1
abundance: NA

CDR3nt: TGTGCCAGCAGTAAAAACACCGGGGAGCTGTTTTTT
CDR3aa: CASSKNTGELFF
v_gene: TRBV6-5
d_gene: NA
j_gene: TRBJ2-2
abundance: few

CDR3nt: TGTGCCAGCAGCAATGCATGGACAGGGGGCATCTATGGCTACACCTTC
CDR3aa: CASSNAWTGGIYGYTF
v_gene: TRBV7-8
d_gene: TRBD1
j_gene: TRBJ1-2
abundance: once